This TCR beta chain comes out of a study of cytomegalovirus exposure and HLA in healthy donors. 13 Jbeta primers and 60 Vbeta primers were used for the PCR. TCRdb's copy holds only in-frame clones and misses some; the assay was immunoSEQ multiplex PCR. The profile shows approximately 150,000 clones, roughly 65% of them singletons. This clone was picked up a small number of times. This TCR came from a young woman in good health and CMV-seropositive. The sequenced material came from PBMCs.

The CDR3 region has the DNA TGCGCCAGCAGCCAAGCCCTTAGCGGGGGGGCTGGGTTAAATGAGCAGTTCTTC. It yields the protein CASSQALSGGAGLNEQFF. The chain joins TRBV4-3 to TRBJ2-1, with TRBD2 matching over 11 bases. Trimming cost V 1 base and J 7 bases; bases outside gene matches: 12. The CDR3 is 18 residues long. Germline lookup yields CDR1 LGHNA and CDR2 YSLEER.